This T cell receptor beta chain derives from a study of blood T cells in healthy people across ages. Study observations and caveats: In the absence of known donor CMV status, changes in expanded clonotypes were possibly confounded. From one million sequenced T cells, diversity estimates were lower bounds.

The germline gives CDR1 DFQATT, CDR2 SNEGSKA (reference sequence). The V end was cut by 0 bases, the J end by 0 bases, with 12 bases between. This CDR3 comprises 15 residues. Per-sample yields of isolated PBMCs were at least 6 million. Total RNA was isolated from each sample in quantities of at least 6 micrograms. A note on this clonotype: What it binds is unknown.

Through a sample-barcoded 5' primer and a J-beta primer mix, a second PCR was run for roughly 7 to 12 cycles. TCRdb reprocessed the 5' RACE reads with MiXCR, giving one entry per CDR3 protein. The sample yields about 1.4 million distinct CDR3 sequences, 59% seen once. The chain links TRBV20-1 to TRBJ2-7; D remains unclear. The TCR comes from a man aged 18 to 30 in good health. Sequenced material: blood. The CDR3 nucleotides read TGCAGTGCTAGAGAGGGGTCCCCTTACTCCTACGAGCAGTACTTC. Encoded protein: CSAREGSPYSYEQYF.